The following is a TCR beta chain sequence with its context. Its antigen is as yet unknown. This sample was taken from a study of cytomegalovirus exposure and HLA in healthy donors. Study-level points and caveats: In a later analysis, HLA-associated beta chains showed higher expansion and lower generation probabilities than comparable chains. A reported reduction in N-insertions relative to the approximately 600-donor mean was seen in an Asian-associated ancestry cluster in a later analysis.

This PCR relied on a set of 60 Vbeta primers and 13 Jbeta primers. The data were produced by immunoSEQ multiplex PCR, yet TCRdb's version contains in-frame clones alone and is incomplete. The sample holds about 210,000 clones; 80% to 90% are singletons and the top ten take about 3%. Sequencing was performed on PBMCs. This receptor was taken from a man aged 25-40 years in good health and CMV-seronegative.

The CDR3 region is CASTNSGFNEKLFF. CDR3 bases: TGTGCCAGCACCAACAGCGGGTTTAATGAAAAACTGTTTTTT. The V call is TRBV28, the J call TRBJ1-4; D not resolved. V dropped 7 bases and J dropped 4 bases, with 13 bases sitting between them. The CDR3 has 14 residues. Germline CDR1 reads MDHEN; CDR2 reads SYDVKM.